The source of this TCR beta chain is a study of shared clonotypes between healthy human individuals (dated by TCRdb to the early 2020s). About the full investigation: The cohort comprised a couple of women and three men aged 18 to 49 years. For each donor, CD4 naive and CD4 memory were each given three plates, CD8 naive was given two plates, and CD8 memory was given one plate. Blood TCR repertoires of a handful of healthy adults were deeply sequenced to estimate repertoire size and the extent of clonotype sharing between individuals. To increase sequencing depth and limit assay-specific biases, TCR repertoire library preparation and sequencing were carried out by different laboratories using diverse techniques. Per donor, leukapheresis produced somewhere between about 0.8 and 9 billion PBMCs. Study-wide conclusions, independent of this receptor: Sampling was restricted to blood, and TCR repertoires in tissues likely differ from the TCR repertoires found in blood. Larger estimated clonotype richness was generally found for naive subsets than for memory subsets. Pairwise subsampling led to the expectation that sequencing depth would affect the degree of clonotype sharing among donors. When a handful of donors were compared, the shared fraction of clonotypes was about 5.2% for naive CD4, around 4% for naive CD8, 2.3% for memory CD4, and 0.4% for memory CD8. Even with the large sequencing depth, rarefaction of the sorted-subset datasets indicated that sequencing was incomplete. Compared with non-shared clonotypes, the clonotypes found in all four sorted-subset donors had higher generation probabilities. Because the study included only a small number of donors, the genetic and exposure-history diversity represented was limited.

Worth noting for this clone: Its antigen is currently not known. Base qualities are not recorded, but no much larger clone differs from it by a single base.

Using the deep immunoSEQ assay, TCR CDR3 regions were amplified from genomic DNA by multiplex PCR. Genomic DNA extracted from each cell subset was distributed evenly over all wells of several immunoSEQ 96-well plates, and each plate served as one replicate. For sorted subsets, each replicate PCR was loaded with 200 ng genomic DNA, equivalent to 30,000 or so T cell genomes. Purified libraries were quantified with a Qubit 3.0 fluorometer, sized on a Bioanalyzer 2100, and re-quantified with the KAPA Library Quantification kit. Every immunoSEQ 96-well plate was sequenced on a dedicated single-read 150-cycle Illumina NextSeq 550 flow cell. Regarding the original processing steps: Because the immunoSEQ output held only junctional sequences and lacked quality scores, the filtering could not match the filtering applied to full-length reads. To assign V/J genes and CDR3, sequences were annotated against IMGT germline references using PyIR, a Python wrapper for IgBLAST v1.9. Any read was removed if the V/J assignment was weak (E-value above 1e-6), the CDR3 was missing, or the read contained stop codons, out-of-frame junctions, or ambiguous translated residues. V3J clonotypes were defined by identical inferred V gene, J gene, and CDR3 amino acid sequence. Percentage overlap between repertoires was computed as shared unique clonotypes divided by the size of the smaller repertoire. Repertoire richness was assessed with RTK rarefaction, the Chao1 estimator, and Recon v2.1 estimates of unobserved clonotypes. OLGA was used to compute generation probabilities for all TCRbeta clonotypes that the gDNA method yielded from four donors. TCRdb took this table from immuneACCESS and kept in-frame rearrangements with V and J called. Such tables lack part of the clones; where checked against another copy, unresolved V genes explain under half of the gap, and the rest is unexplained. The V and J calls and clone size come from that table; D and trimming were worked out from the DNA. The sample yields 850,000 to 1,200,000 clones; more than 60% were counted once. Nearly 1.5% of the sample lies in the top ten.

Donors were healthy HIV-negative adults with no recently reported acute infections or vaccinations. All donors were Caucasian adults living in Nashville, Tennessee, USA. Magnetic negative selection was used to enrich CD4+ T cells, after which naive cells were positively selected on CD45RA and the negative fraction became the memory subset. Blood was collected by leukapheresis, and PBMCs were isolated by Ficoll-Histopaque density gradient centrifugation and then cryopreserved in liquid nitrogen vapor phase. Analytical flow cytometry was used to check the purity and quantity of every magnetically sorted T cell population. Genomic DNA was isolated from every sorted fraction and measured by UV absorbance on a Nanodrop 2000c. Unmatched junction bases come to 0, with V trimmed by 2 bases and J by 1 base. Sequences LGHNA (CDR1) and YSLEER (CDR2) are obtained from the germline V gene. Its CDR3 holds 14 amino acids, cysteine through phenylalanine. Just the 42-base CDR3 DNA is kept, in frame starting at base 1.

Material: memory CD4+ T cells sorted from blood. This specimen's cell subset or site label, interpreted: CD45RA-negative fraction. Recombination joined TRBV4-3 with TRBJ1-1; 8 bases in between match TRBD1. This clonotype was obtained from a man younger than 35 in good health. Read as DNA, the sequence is TGCGCCAGCAGCCAACAGGGGGCGAACACTGAAGCTTTCTTT. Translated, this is CASSQQGANTEAFF.